These T cell receptor beta chains were read from a single sample in a study of shared clonotypes between healthy human individuals. Sequencing used immunoSEQ multiplex PCR; TCRdb keeps in-frame clones, though not all of them. The sample holds some 300,000 clones, over 70% seen once. Sequencing was done on a sample of memory CD4+ T cells sorted from blood. These receptors all come from a man aged 25-45 years in good health. Both conserved end residues are trimmed from each CDR3. Each record gives: J gene, V gene, CDR3 protein.

TRBJ2-4	TRBV11-1	ASSLASGRTQNIQY
TRBJ2-3	TRBV4-1	ASSLRQGLQRDTQY
TRBJ2-1	TRBV7-2	ASSLAGLAGDEQF
TRBJ2-3	TRBV7-9	ASSPGAGGGTDTQY
TRBJ2-1	TRBV6-4	ASSESGRGEQF
TRBJ2-3	TRBV7-9	ASSLGQTSTDTQY
TRBJ1-1	TRBV30	AWSALSGNTEAF
TRBJ2-1	TRBV7-9	ASRAASSYNEQF
TRBJ2-7	TRBV29-1	SVVDLAGPTYEQY
TRBJ1-2	TRBV27	ASRESRGGYT
TRBJ2-7	TRBV7-9	ASSFSGSGAYEQY
TRBJ2-4	TRBV2	ASSDWTGRSGENIQY
TRBJ1-2	TRBV5-6	ASSFAGASGYGYT
TRBJ1-2	TRBV18	ASSPPLTGAGFYGYT
TRBJ2-7	TRBV18	ASSPEEGARNEQY
TRBJ2-2	TRBV9	ASSVGITGELF
TRBJ1-1	TRBV5-8	ASRFLGIRVNTEAF
TRBJ2-2	TRBV2	ASVGTGELF
TRBJ2-7	TRBV7-2	ASSLATGVGHEQY
TRBJ2-7	TRBV27	ASSLNAGLGYEQY
TRBJ2-7	TRBV28	ASSATGQGFY
TRBJ2-3	TRBV5-1	ASSFGLAGDTQY
TRBJ2-5	TRBV28	ASSFPGRKTQY
TRBJ2-7	TRBV11-1	ASSIDTGSGYEQY
TRBJ2-1	TRBV19	ASKGRGGSYNEQF
TRBJ2-5	TRBV5-1	ASSRRVQGFQETQY
TRBJ1-5	TRBV6-6	ASRAGADNQPQH
TRBJ1-1	TRBV5-6	ASSWPGQPNTEAF
TRBJ2-2	TRBV6-5	ASRRLANTGELF
TRBJ1-3	TRBV2	ASARGAGNTIY
TRBJ1-1	TRBV12-2	ASRGPRTASDEAF
TRBJ2-2	TRBV11-3	ASSRGTSTNTGELF
TRBJ2-6	TRBV15	ATSRAGSGANVLT
TRBJ2-1	TRBV5-4	ASSLDGRASSEQF
TRBJ2-4	TRBV5-1	ASSLGGTQRNIQY
TRBJ2-4	TRBV30	AWSSGGLAKNIQY
TRBJ2-7	TRBV19	ASNSPRGGSSYEQY
TRBJ2-1	TRBV7-9	ASSPLVAGGHNEQF
TRBJ2-7	TRBV11-2	ASSLLGEQY
TRBJ2-1	TRBV7-3	ASSLAGGRNEQF
TRBJ2-7	TRBV6-6	ASSTDALPPYEQY
TRBJ1-1	TRBV11-2	ASSLELRSEAF
TRBJ2-1	TRBV11-3	ASSWEAEDNEQF
TRBJ2-7	TRBV9	ASSKDPGLARVEQY
TRBJ1-2	TRBV7-8	ASSPRGAAGGSNYGYT
TRBJ1-2	TRBV5-5	ASSLDKDLSHLGYGYT